This entry features one T cell receptor beta chain sequence. The data derive from a study of cytomegalovirus exposure and HLA in healthy donors. Deletions cut 1 base from V and 5 bases from J, with 15 bases between. Germline V gene data show CDR1 as MDHEN and CDR2 as SYDVKM. The CDR3 covers 16 residues. The PCR was carried out with 60 Vbeta primers and 13 Jbeta primers. The data were produced by immunoSEQ multiplex PCR, yet TCRdb's version contains in-frame clones alone and is incomplete. The repertoire has 250,000 to 350,000 clones, more than 80% of them found once; the top ten carry around 4.2%. This chain links TRBV28 with TRBJ1-5; perhaps TRBD1 as D (6 bases). This clonotype was sampled from a man aged 40-49 years in good health and CMV-seropositive. Sequencing was performed on PBMCs. CDR3 protein: CASSLLVRGPDQPQHF. For the CDR3, the DNA is TGTGCCAGCAGTTTATTGGTCAGGGGTCCAGATCAGCCCCAGCATTTT.